Shown below are 8 T cell receptor beta chains from a single sample sequenced in a study of sequential checkpoint blockade in melanoma. Treatment meaning: randomized to nivolumab then ipilimumab (arm A) or the reverse (arm B). Some clones are missing from TCRdb's copy, which holds only in-frame ones; the method was immunoSEQ multiplex PCR. The table records about 19,000 clones, approximately 82% of them present only once. The specimen was CD8+ T cells sorted from blood (inferred from file names), collected from a patient given nivolumab and ipilimumab in sequence. The receptors shown here come from a human donor with melanoma.

The chain recombines TRBV9 with TRBJ2-5, with a possible D match to TRBD2 (5 bases). The DNA end is more similar to TRBJ2-7, so the J call may be wrong. CDR1 and CDR2 (germline): SGDLS, YYNGEE. The CDR3 is made up of 15 amino acids. The CDR3 reads CASSVGLGASYEQYF. Written as DNA, the CDR3 is TGTGCCAGCAGCGTAGGGCTGGGAGCCTCCTACGAGCAGTACTTC.

V usage is TRBV2 and J usage is TRBJ2-1; 14 bases are shared with TRBD2. This CDR3 is 14 amino acids long. Per the germline V gene, CDR1 is SNHLY and CDR2 is FYNNEI. Losses at the gene ends were 7 bases for V and 6 bases for J; bases not matched to a gene: 2. The CDR3 coding sequence is TGTGCCAGCATAGGACTAGCGGGAGGCAATGAGCAGTTCTTC. It specifies CASIGLAGGNEQFF.

The rearrangement uses TRBV7-8 and TRBJ2-5; 7 bases agree with TRBD2. Germline V lookup: CDR1 SGHVS, CDR2 FQNEAQ. V lost 5 bases to trimming and J lost 12 bases; unmatched junction nucleotides: 9. The CDR3 is 12 residues long. CDR3 DNA sequence: TGTGCCAGCAGCAGCGGGACCTCCTGGGAGTACTTC. Protein sequence: CASSSGTSWEYF.

CDR3 amino acids: CASSLAGNRVGSPLHF. The CDR3 coding sequence is TGTGCCAGCAGCTTGGCCGGGAACAGGGTAGGTTCACCCCTCCACTTT. V and J are TRBV5-4 and TRBJ1-6, with D tentatively TRBD1 (6 bases). Trimming shortened V by 0 bases and J by 9 bases, and 16 bases separated the two germline ends. Germline CDR1 is SGHNT and CDR2 is YYREEE (reference sequence). The CDR3 is 16 residues long.

V gene TRBV2 combines with J gene TRBJ2-7, with 9 positions matching TRBD2. The CDR3 is 15 residues long. Germline V gives CDR1 SNHLY, CDR2 FYNNEI. The trim removed 0 bases at V and 0 bases at J, leaving 0 bases unmatched. The DNA of the CDR3 is TGTGCCAGCAGTGAAGCTAGCGGGAGCTCCTACGAGCAGTACTTC. Protein: CASSEASGSSYEQYF.

The CDR3 loop is CASSSHQGQETQYF. The CDR3 nucleotides read TGTGCCAGCAGTTCCCACCAGGGGCAAGAGACCCAGTACTTC. The chain carries TRBV28 and TRBJ2-5; D is perhaps TRBD1 (6 bases). Germline-derived CDR1 and CDR2 are MDHEN and SYDVKM. Trimming took 4 bases from V and 2 from J, leaving 11 bases between them. This CDR3 comprises 14 residues.

The rearrangement uses TRBV2 and TRBJ2-7; 8 positions match TRBD2. V gave up 3 bases and J gave up 3 bases; unmatched junction bases: 7. This CDR3 comprises 15 residues. Germline CDR1 SNHLY, CDR2 FYNNEI. As DNA, the CDR3 is TGTGCCAGCAGTGACGGTGCCAGCGGGAGCTACGAGCAGTACTTC. Encoded protein: CASSDGASGSYEQYF. Looking up the rest from reference TRBV2 and TRBJ2-7 gives the full variable domain: EPEVTQTPSHQVTQMGQEVILRCVPISNHLYFYWYRQILGQKVEFLVSFYNNEISEKSEIFDDQFSVERPDGSNFTLKIRSTKLEDSAMYFCASSDGASGSYEQYFGPGTRLTVT.

J is TRBJ2-5 and V is TRBV6-5; D is perhaps TRBD1 (6 bases). The CDR3 runs to 15 residues. From germline, CDR1 is MNHEY and CDR2 SVGAGI. Trimming removed 0 bases at V and 5 bases at J, with 13 bases between. The CDR3 DNA is TGTGCCAGCAGTTACTCGGACAGATTAGGGGAGACCCAGTACTTC. Residues: CASSYSDRLGETQYF.